This T cell receptor beta chain was documented in a study of PD-L1 blockade in urothelial cancer. Background on the study: Analyses used blood from 3 weeks (second dose) and 6 weeks after treatment start.

Indicated time point: peripheral blood 6 weeks after treatment start. The repertoire was sequenced with immunoSEQ multiplex PCR; TCRdb's copy has only in-frame clones and lacks some. The data show about 130,000 clones, with more than 75% seen just once and 2% to 2.5% held by the top ten. CDR3 length equals 12 residues. CDR1 and CDR2 (germline): SGHNT, YYREEE (reference sequence). V lost 3 bases to trimming and J lost 8 bases; unmatched junction nucleotides: 2. This material consisted of PBMCs, taken around atezolizumab (anti-PD-L1) treatment. This sequence was found in a middle-aged man with urothelial cancer. The chain joins TRBV5-4 to TRBJ2-1, with 7 bases identical to TRBD2. Here the CDR3 reads CASSSTSYEQFF. The DNA for the CDR3 is TGTGCCAGCAGCTCGACTAGCTATGAGCAGTTCTTC.